These T cell receptor beta chains were read from a single sample in a study of PD-1 blockade in classical Hodgkin lymphoma. Clones were read by immunoSEQ multiplex PCR, and TCRdb kept only the in-frame ones, dropping some. Altogether over 70,000 clones are present, 90% being singletons, with the ten largest covering approximately 2.9%. Sample: peripheral blood mononuclear cells (PBMCs), taken before the fourth cycle of nivolumab. All receptors come from a human donor with classical Hodgkin lymphoma. Each CDR3 is given with its conserved first and last residue. The D gene is left open where the match is weak. A row's size may be missing; if present it is once, few, many or a size class.

>TRBJ1-2|TRBV27|TRBD1|17|NA
CASSSRTGDFFFYGYTF
TGTGCCAGCAGTTCTAGGACAGGGGACTTCTTCTTCTATGGCTACACCTTC
>TRBJ2-7|TRBV7-9|NA|11|NA
CASSFRDEQYF
TGTGCCAGCAGCTTCCGGGACGAGCAGTACTTC
>TRBJ2-7|TRBV9|NA|14|NA
CASSVEHTNYEQYF
TGTGCCAGCAGCGTAGAGCACACCAACTACGAGCAGTACTTC
>TRBJ1-4|TRBV9|NA|14|NA
CASSGDTAREKLFF
TGTGCCAGCAGCGGAGACACGGCCCGTGAAAAACTGTTTTTT
>TRBJ1-4|TRBV9|NA|14|NA
CASSVSGQNEKLFF
TGTGCCAGCAGCGTAAGCGGACAGAATGAAAAACTGTTTTTT
>TRBJ1-1|TRBV25-1|NA|15|NA
CASSELWAENTEAFF
TGTGCCAGCAGTGAATTGTGGGCAGAGAACACTGAAGCTTTCTTT
>TRBJ1-1|TRBV7-8|NA|17|NA
CASSSLMVGLSGTEAFF
TGTGCCAGCAGCTCCCTCATGGTGGGGTTGTCGGGGACTGAAGCTTTCTTT
>TRBJ1-2|TRBV29-1|NA|16|once
CSFSGGRGDYNYGYTF
TGCAGCTTCTCGGGGGGCAGGGGCGACTATAACTATGGCTACACCTTC
>TRBJ1-1|TRBV2|TRBD1|14|NA
CASSDKGAVTEAFF
TGTGCCAGCAGTGATAAGGGGGCAGTCACTGAAGCTTTCTTT
>TRBJ2-7|TRBV4-1|NA|14|NA
CASSQDLGAYEQYF
TGCGCCAGCAGCCAAGATTTAGGGGCATACGAGCAGTACTTC
>TRBJ2-3|TRBV6-5|NA|16|NA
CASSSRDAPTPDTQYF
TGTGCCAGCAGTTCCCGTGACGCCCCAACACCAGATACGCAGTATTTT
>TRBJ1-4|TRBV11-2|NA|18|NA
CASSLERTVFTTNEKLFF
TGTGCCAGCAGCCTAGAAAGGACGGTGTTCACAACTAATGAAAAACTGTTTTTT
>TRBJ2-1|TRBV11-1|NA|13|NA
CASSHGDYNEQFF
TGTGCCAGCAGCCACGGGGACTACAATGAGCAGTTCTTC
>TRBJ2-7|TRBV14|NA|11|NA
CASSHAYEQYF
TGTGCCAGCAGCCACGCCTACGAGCAGTACTTC
>TRBJ2-1|TRBV6-5|TRBD2|15|NA
CASSYSSGGANEQFF
TGTGCCAGCAGTTACTCTAGCGGGGGGGCAAATGAGCAGTTCTTC
>TRBJ2-7|TRBV6-5|TRBD2|15|NA
CASSYSLAGGREQYF
TGTGCCAGCAGTTACTCACTAGCGGGGGGCCGGGAGCAGTACTTC
>TRBJ1-3|TRBV6-1|NA|12|once
CATWGSGNTIYF
TGTGCCACCTGGGGGTCGGGAAACACCATATATTTT
>TRBJ2-1|TRBV4-3|TRBD1|16|NA
CASSLNGQGGYNEQFF
TGCGCCAGCAGCCTGAACGGACAGGGGGGATACAATGAGCAGTTCTTC
>TRBJ1-3|TRBV14|NA|15|NA
CASSQEGRAGNTIYF
TGTGCCAGCAGCCAAGAGGGCAGGGCTGGAAACACCATATATTTT
>TRBJ1-5|TRBV7-8|NA|18|NA
CASSSIPAAGISNQPQHF
TGTGCCAGCAGCTCTATACCCGCGGCCGGTATTAGCAATCAGCCCCAGCATTTT
>TRBJ1-1|TRBV7-9|NA|15|NA
CASRLVQGVSTEAFF
TGTGCCAGCAGATTAGTACAGGGTGTAAGCACTGAAGCTTTCTTT
>TRBJ1-1|TRBV20-1|NA|10|few
CSARGTEAFF
TGCAGTGCTAGAGGCACTGAAGCTTTCTTT